Here is one TCR beta chain with its context. Its antigen remains unidentified. The data belong to a study of cytomegalovirus exposure and HLA in healthy donors. CDR1 and CDR2 from the germline V gene are MNHEY and SMNVEV (reference sequence). V lost 4 bases and J lost 8, with 11 bases in between. The CDR3 has 12 amino acids. Study-level results: At a 0.05 false discovery rate, a later analysis found roughly 17,000 TCR beta sequences to be associated with HLA alleles.

PCR was performed using 60 Vbeta and 13 Jbeta primers. The assay was immunoSEQ multiplex PCR, and TCRdb's table has in-frame clones only and misses some. This table has around 200,000 clones, around 83% appearing once. The chain joins TRBV27 to TRBJ1-1; D gene ambiguous. The clonotype comes from a man aged 45 to 65 in good health and CMV-seronegative. The material sequenced was PBMCs. CDR3 sequence (DNA): TGTGCCAGCAGTTCACCCCCGGGGGAAGCTTTCTTT. Translating gives CASSSPPGEAFF.